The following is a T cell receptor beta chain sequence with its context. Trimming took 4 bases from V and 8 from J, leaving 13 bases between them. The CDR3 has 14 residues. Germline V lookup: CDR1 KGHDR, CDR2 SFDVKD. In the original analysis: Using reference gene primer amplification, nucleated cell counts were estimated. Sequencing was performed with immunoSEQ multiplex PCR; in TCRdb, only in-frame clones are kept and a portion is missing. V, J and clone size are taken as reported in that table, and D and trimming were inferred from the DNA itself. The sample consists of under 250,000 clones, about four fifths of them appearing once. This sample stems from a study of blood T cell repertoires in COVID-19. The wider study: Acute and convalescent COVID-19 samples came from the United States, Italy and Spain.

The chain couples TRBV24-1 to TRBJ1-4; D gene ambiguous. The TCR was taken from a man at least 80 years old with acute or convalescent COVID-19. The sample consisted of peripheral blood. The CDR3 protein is CATSEGSPPEKLFF. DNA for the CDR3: TGTGCCACCAGTGAGGGCAGTCCACCAGAAAAACTGTTTTTT.